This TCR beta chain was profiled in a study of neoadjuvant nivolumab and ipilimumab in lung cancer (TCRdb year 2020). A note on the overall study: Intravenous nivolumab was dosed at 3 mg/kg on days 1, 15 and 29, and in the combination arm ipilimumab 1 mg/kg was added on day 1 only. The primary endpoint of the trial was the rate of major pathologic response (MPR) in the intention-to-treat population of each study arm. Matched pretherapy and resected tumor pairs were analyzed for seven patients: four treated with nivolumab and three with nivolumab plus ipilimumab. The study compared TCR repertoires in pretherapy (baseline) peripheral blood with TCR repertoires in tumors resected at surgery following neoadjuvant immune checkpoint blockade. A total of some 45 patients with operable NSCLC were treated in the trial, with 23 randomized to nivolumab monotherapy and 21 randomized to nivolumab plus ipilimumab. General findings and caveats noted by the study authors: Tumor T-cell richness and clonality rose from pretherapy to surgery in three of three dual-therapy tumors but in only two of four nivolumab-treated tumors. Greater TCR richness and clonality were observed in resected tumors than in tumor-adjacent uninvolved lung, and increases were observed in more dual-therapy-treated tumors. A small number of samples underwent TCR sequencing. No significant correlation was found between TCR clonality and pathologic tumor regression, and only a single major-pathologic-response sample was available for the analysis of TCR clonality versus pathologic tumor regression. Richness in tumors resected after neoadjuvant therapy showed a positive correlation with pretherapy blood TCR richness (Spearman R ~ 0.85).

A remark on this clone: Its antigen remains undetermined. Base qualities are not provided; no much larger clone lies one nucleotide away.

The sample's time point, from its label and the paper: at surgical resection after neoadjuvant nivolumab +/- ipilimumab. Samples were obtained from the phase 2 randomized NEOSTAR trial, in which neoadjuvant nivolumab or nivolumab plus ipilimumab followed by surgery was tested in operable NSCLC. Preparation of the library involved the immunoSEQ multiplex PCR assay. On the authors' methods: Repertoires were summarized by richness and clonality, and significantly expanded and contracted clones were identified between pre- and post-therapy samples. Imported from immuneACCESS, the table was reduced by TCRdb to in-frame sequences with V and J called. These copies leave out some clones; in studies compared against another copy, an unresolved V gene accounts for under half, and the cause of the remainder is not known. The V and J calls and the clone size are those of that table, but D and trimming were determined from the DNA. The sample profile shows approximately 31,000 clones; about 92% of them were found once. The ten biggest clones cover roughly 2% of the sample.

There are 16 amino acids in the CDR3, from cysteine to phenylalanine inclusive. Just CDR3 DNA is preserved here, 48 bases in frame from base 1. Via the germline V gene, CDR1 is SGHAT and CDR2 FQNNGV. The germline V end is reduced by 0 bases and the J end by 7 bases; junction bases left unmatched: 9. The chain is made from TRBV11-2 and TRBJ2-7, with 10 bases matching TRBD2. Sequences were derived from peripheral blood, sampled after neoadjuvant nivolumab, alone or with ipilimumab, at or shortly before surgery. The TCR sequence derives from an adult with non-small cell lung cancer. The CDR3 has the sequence CASSLDRSGRAREQYF. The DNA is TGTGCCAGCAGCTTAGATAGGAGCGGGAGGGCCCGAGAGCAGTACTTC.